Below, 5 T cell receptor beta chains from the same sample are listed, as sequenced in a study of T cell changes during pregnancy in multiple sclerosis. Method: immunoSEQ multiplex PCR; TCRdb's copy keeps in-frame clones and lacks some. Found here are about 98,000 clones, about 90% of them singletons; the top ten hold 2% to 3%. Sequences were derived from peripheral blood, sampled after pregnancy. Receptors were obtained from a female donor in good health, enrolled as a control in a pregnancy study.

This clone came up a few times. The V and J genes are TRBV9 and TRBJ1-1; D gene ambiguous. Trimming removed 4 bases from V and 10 bases from J, with 14 bases in between. CDR1 and CDR2 from the germline V gene are SGDLS and YYNGEE. The CDR3 runs to 12 residues. The CDR3 DNA sequence: TGTGCCAGCAGCCTACCCGGCGGTATAGCTTTCTTT. The encoded protein is CASSLPGGIAFF.

The rearrangement joins TRBV7-2 to TRBJ1-2; 8 bases fit TRBD1. The trim removed 1 base at V and 6 bases at J, leaving 4 bases unmatched. This CDR3 spans 14 amino acids. Germline values: CDR1 SGHTA, CDR2 FQGNSA. CDR3: CASSLGQGRHGYTF. In DNA, the CDR3 is TGTGCCAGCAGCTTAGGACAGGGGCGACATGGCTACACCTTC.

The rearrangement uses TRBV28 and TRBJ2-7, with 8 bases fitting TRBD1. With V trimmed by 4 bases and J by 2 bases, 10 bases remained unmatched. Germline CDR1 MDHEN, CDR2 SYDVKM. The CDR3 totals 16 residues. CDR3 amino acids: CASSSFGQGPTYEQYF. CDR3 sequence (DNA): TGTGCCAGCAGTTCCTTCGGACAGGGTCCTACCTACGAGCAGTACTTC.

This chain links TRBV27 with TRBJ2-3; TRBD2 matches 8 bases. The V gene's germline CDR1 is MNHEY and CDR2 SMNVEV (reference sequence). The length of the CDR3 is 15 residues. The V segment lost 6 bases and the J segment 1 base; nucleotides outside the gene matches: 6. The CDR3 coding sequence is TGTGCCAGCAGATTTAGCGGGATGGGCACAGATACGCAGTATTTT. Residues: CASRFSGMGTDTQYF.

Many counts were recorded for this clone. DNA for the CDR3: TGTGCCAGCAGCGTAGGGCAGCTAGCGGGGGGGATAGATACGCAGTATTTT. This codes for CASSVGQLAGGIDTQYF. The chain is built from TRBV9 and TRBJ2-3; TRBD2 matches 12 bases. The trim removed 0 bases at V and 5 bases at J, leaving 7 bases unmatched. CDR1 is SGDLS and CDR2 is YYNGEE in the germline V gene. The CDR3 is made up of 17 amino acids.